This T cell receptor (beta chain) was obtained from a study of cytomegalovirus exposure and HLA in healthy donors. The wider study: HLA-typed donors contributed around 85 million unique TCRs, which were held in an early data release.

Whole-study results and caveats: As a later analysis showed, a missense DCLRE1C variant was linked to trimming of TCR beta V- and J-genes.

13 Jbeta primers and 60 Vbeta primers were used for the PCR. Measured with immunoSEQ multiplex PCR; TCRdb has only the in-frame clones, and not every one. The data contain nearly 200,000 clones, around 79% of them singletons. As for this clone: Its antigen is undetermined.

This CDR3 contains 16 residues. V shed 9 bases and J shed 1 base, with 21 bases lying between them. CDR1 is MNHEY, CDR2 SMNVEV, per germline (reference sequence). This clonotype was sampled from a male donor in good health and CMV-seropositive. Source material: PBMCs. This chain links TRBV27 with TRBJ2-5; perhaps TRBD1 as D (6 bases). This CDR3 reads CASLPPPRGPQETQYF. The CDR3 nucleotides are TGTGCCAGTCTTCCTCCCCCCAGGGGCCCCCAAGAGACCCAGTACTTC.